The sequence of this T cell receptor beta chain was determined in a study of regulatory T cells in long-lasting Graves disease. Study results and limitations: With a small sample size, accuracy may have been reduced. Patients with persistent Graves' had lower TCR diversity than newly diagnosed patients.

The sample's time point: newly diagnosed GD, antithyroid drugs for less than 3 months. After RNA was extracted from PBMCs, the TCR library was made from it. Building the TCR beta libraries relied on iRepertoire HTBI primers, and CDR3 regions underwent Arm-PCR. TCRdb itself ran the multiplex PCR reads through MiXCR, one entry per CDR3 protein. The repertoire holds about 540,000 distinct CDR3 sequences, with about 13% as singletons. On this clonotype itself: What it binds is unknown.

This sample was also put to use in a study of T cells in Graves' hyperthyroidism and ophthalmopathy. That publication notes: An absence of ophthalmopathy progression within 18 months meant stable Graves' hyperthyroidism.

This clonotype was obtained from a man aged 25-40 years with Graves disease. This sample comprised peripheral blood mononuclear cells (PBMCs), obtained at new diagnosis, from a patient treated with antithyroid drugs.

Here the CDR3 DNA reads TGTGCCAGCAGTTACGGGGGCTCCGGGGAGACCCAGTACTTC. It is translated as CASSYGGSGETQYF. The rearrangement links TRBV6-2 or TRBV6-3 to TRBJ2-5; TRBD1 might be the D (6 bases). This CDR3 comprises 14 residues. The V and J ends lost 2 bases and 5 bases respectively, with 12 bases between them. Germline V gene sequence: CDR1 MNHEY, CDR2 SVGEGT.